Each of the 3 T cell receptor beta chains below was sequenced from the same sample in a study of blood T cell repertoires in COVID-19. Measured with immunoSEQ multiplex PCR; TCRdb has only the in-frame clones, and not every one. The data contain roughly 700,000 clones, 80% to 90% of them seen just once; the ten biggest clones take up more than 0.25%. The sequencing input was peripheral blood. These receptors originate from a woman under 30 with acute or convalescent COVID-19.

This clone was counted once. This chain joins TRBV6-6 and TRBJ1-4; 7 bases align to TRBD1. With V trimmed by 2 bases and J by 1 base, 4 bases remained unmatched. CDR1 and CDR2 (germline): MNHNY, SVGAGI (reference sequence). This CDR3 has 16 amino acids. The CDR3 reads CASSYNTGVTNEKLFF. The CDR3 DNA is TGTGCCAGCAGTTACAATACAGGGGTAACTAATGAAAAACTGTTTTTT.

Only one count was recorded for this clone. The chain uses TRBV27 and TRBJ1-2; D not certain. Trimming shortened V by 6 bases and J by 8 bases, and 22 bases separated the two germline ends. There are 15 residues in the CDR3. Germline-derived CDR1 and CDR2 are MNHEY and SMNVEV (reference sequence). Here the CDR3 reads CASRQSPPMAGGYTF. The CDR3 DNA sequence: TGTGCCAGCAGACAAAGCCCCCCGATGGCGGGAGGCTACACCTTC.

This clone appeared a single time. CDR3 sequence reads: CASRRDEFDGYTF. In DNA form, the CDR3 reads TGTGCCAGCAGGAGGGATGAGTTCGACGGCTACACCTTC. The chain is built from TRBV12-3 or TRBV12-4 and TRBJ1-2; D is unclear. This CDR3 spans 13 amino acids. Trimming cost V 6 bases and J 8 bases, with 16 bases left between them.